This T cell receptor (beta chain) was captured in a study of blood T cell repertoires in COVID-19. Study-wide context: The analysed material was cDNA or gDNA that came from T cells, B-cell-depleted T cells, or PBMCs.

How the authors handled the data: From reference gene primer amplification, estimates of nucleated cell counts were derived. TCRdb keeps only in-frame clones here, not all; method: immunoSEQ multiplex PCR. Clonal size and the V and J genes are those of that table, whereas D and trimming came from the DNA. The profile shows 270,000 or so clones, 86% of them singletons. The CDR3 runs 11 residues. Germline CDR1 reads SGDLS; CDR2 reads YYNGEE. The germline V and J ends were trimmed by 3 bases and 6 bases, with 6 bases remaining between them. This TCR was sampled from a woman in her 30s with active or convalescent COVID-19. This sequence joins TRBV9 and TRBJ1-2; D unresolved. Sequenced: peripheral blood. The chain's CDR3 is CASSDYNGYTF. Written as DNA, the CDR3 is TGTGCCAGCAGCGACTATAATGGCTACACCTTC.